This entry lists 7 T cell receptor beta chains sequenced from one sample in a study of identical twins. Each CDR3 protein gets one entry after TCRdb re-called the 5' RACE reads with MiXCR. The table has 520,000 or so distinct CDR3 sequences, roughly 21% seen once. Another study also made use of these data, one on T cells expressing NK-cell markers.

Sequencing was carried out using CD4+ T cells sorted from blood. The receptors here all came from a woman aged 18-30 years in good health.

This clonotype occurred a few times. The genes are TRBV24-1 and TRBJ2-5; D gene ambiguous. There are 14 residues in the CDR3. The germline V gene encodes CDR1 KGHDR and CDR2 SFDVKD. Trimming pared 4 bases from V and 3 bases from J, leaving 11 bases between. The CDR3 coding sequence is TGTGCCACCAGTGAAACCGGTAGGGAAGAGACCCAGTACTTC. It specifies CATSETGREETQYF.

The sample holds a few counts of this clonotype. In DNA form, the CDR3 reads TGTGCCAGCAGCGTGGCGGGGGCCGGGAATGAGCAGTTCTTC. Amino acid sequence: CASSVAGAGNEQFF. The chain carries TRBV9 and TRBJ2-1; TRBD2 is a possible D gene (7 bases). The V gene lost 2 bases and the J gene lost 7 bases, with 13 bases spanning the gap. The CDR3 is 14 amino acids. CDR1 is SGDLS and CDR2 is YYNGEE in the germline V gene.

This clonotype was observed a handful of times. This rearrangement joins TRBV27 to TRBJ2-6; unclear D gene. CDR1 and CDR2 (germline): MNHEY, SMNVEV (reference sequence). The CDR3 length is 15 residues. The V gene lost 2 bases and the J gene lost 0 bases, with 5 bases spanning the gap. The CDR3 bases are TGTGCCAGCAGTTTACTCAGCTCTGGGGCCAACGTCCTGACTTTC. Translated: CASSLLSSGANVLTF.

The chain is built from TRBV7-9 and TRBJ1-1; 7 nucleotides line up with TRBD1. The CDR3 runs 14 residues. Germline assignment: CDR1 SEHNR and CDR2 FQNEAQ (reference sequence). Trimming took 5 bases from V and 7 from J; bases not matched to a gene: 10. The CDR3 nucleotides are TGTGCCAGCAGCGAAAGAACAGGGGTGTATGAAGCTTTCTTT. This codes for CASSERTGVYEAFF.

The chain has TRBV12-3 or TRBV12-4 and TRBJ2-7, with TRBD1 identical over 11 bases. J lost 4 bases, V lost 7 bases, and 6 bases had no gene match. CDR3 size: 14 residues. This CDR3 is CASNSRDRGYEQYF. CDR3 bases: TGTGCCAGCAACTCCCGGGACAGGGGGTACGAGCAGTACTTC.

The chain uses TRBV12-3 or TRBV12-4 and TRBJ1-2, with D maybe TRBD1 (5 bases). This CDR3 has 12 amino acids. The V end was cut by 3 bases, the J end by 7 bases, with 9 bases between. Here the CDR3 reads CASSFGGGGYTF. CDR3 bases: TGTGCCAGCAGTTTTGGGGGGGGTGGCTACACCTTC.

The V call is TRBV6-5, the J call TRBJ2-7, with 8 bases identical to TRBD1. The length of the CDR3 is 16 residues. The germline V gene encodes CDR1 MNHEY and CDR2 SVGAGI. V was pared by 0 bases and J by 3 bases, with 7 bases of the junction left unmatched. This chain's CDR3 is CASSYSRPTGGYEQYF. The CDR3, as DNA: TGTGCCAGCAGTTACTCCCGACCTACAGGGGGCTACGAGCAGTACTTC.